This TCR beta chain was captured by sequencing in a study of patients and donors after allogeneic stem cell transplantation (TCRdb year 2020). Preparation of the library involved RT-PCR. Reads for this sample came from a NextSeq 550. TCRdb cleaned the public reads at Q25 with fastp, built clones with MiXCR and kept in-frame beta chains. Each entry merges the rows of one CDR3 protein and shows their most common DNA and genes. The sample table contains approximately 160,000 distinct CDR3 sequences; only one count was recorded for 30% of them. Approximately 3% of the sample rests with the top ten. A note on this clonotype: There is no known antigen for this receptor. No much larger clone exists at a distance of one base, and base qualities are not known.

The germline V gene gives CDR1 as LGHNA and CDR2 as YSLEER. From its cysteine to its phenylalanine, the CDR3 spans 14 amino acids. Of the read, only the CDR3 DNA is kept; its 42 bases are in frame from base 1. V sheds 0 bases and J sheds 8 bases, leaving 10 bases between their ends. The chain employs TRBV4-3 and TRBJ2-2, with the D gene not confidently named. This TCR came from a human donor who was either an allogeneic HSCT recipient or a stem cell or donor lymphocyte infusion donor (not recorded which). It is not recorded whose cells these are; they may come from a transplant donor. The sample taken for sequencing was blood, either unsorted or a sorted T cell fraction (not recorded which). The DNA sequence follows: TGCGCCAGCAGCCAAGATTCACGGACGGGGGAGCTGTTTTTT. Its translation reads: CASSQDSRTGELFF.